The 27 T cell receptor beta chains presented below share a single source sample, sequenced in a study of molecular identifiers for immune sequencing clone quantification. A single record per CDR3 protein comes from TCRdb applying MiXCR to the PCR reads. The sample holds roughly 320,000 distinct CDR3 sequences, roughly a quarter seen once. The sequencing input was naive CD8+ T cells from blood, with Jurkat cell RNA spiked in. As to subset: FACS-sorted CD8+CD4-CCR7+CD45RA+ naive T cells. These receptors all stem from a human donor in good health. Some libraries in this study had Jurkat cell RNA spiked in.

For this clonotype: A much larger clone lies a single base off, so this may be a read error. The rearrangement uses TRBV2 and TRBJ1-2; 8 nucleotides align to TRBD1. In germline, CDR1 is SNHLY, CDR2 FYNNEI. The CDR3 covers 16 residues. In DNA, the CDR3 is TGTGCCAGCAGCGGCGACAGGGGACGTTTCGACTATGGCAACACCTTC. Its translation: CASSGDRGRFDYGNTF.

This clonotype was detected ten times or more. This chain uses TRBV30 with TRBJ2-2, with D possibly TRBD2 on 6 matching bases. V lost 1 base and J lost 2, with 8 bases in between. This CDR3 has 14 residues. The germline CDR1 and CDR2 sequences are GTSNPN and SVGIG (reference sequence). In DNA form, the CDR3 reads TGTGCCTGGAGTGCCGGGACTAACACCGGGGAGCTGTTTTTT. It encodes CAWSAGTNTGELFF.

This clonotype was found many times. The rearrangement uses TRBV7-8 and TRBJ2-3; 14 nucleotides line up with TRBD2. This CDR3 is built from 16 residues. With 4 bases clipped from V and 4 bases from J, the junction kept 4 bases outside the gene matches. Germline CDR1 SGHVS, CDR2 FQNEAQ. DNA for the CDR3: TGTGCCAGCAGCTCGGGACTAGCGGGGGCATCAGATACGCAGTATTTT. As protein: CASSSGLAGASDTQYF.

Turning to this clonotype: At one end the junction does not follow the germline gene, possibly because of a read error. V gene TRBV4-2 combines with J gene TRBJ1-5, with 8 bases aligning to TRBD1. CDR1 is LGHNA, CDR2 YNFKEQ, per germline. CDR3 length: 19 amino acids. DNA of the CDR3: TGTGCCAGCAGCCCATTTACTGGCGGGGCGGACAGGGAATATCAGCACCAGCATTTT. It encodes CASSPFTGGADREYQHQHF.

This clonotype was counted many times. The chain employs TRBV5-6 and TRBJ2-5; D is perhaps TRBD1 (5 bases). Trimming took off 0 bases at V and 4 bases at J, with 10 bases between the two ends. CDR1 and CDR2 (germline): SGHDT, YYEEEE. CDR3 length: 14 amino acids. CDR3 protein: CASSLAAGPETQYF. The DNA for the CDR3 is TGTGCCAGCAGCTTGGCGGCAGGGCCAGAGACCCAGTACTTC.

The sample holds many counts of this clonotype. V usage is TRBV23-1 and J usage is TRBJ2-1; D unresolved. TRBV23-1 is flagged as an ORF with uncertain function. The CDR3 is 15 residues long. Trimming left V 2 bases short and J 3 bases short, with 11 bases between. The CDR3, as DNA: TGCGCCAGCAGTCAACCAGCGCGGCGCTACAATGAGCAGTTCTTC. Encoded protein: CASSQPARRYNEQFF.

The chain uses TRBV6-2 or TRBV6-3 and TRBJ1-1, with D perhaps matching TRBD1 (6 bases). The CDR3 consists of 13 residues. Trimming stripped 7 bases from V and 1 base from J, with 10 bases between. Germline V gene sequence: CDR1 MNHEY, CDR2 SVGEGT. The CDR3 DNA reads as TGTGCCAGCACCGCACAGGGGAACACTGAAGCTTTCTTT. Residues: CASTAQGNTEAFF.

With respect to this clonotype: This clone may be a read error of a much larger clone one base away. The conserved phenylalanine or tryptophan is not found at the CDR3 terminus, so this likely reflects a read error. The rearrangement joins TRBV29-1 to TRBJ2-1, with D perhaps matching TRBD1 (6 bases). This CDR3 has 12 amino acids. V was clipped by 6 bases and J by 4 bases, with 10 bases between them. Germline V gene sequence: CDR1 SQVTM, CDR2 ANQGSEA. The CDR3 here is CSVPDRYNEQFL. The CDR3 DNA is TGCAGCGTCCCGGACAGATACAATGAGCAGTTCTTA.

This clonotype was observed a few times. The rearrangement links TRBV19 to TRBJ1-2; D is uncertain. The CDR3 contains 14 residues. The V end was cut by 4 bases, the J end by 3 bases, with 12 bases between. Germline V gives CDR1 LNHDA, CDR2 SQIVND (reference sequence). CDR3 region: CASSRKSDYYGYTF. The CDR3 DNA is TGTGCCAGTAGTAGAAAGTCGGACTACTATGGCTACACCTTC. The whole variable domain, filled in from reference TRBV19 and TRBJ1-2, reads DGGITQSPKYLFRKEGQNVTLSCEQNLNHDAMYWYRQDPGQGLRLIYYSQIVNDFQKGDIAEGYSVSREKKESFPLTVTSAQKNPTAFYLCASSRKSDYYGYTFGSGTRLTVV.

This clonotype turned up a few times. V and J are TRBV7-9 and TRBJ2-3; 9 bases are shared with TRBD2. This CDR3 is 17 amino acids long. The V segment lost 4 bases and the J segment 2 bases; nucleotides outside the gene matches: 10. Germline V CDR1 and CDR2: SEHNR, FQNEAQ (reference sequence). In DNA, the CDR3 is TGTGCCAGCAGCTCGGAGAGACTAGCGGCTTACACAGATACGCAGTATTTT. As protein: CASSSERLAAYTDTQYF.

The chain has TRBV19 and TRBJ2-3; D gene unclear. In germline, CDR1 is LNHDA, CDR2 SQIVND (reference sequence). The length of the CDR3 is 17 residues. With 4 bases removed from V and 2 bases from J, the gap between germline ends came to 19 bases. The CDR3 is CASSNAWISPDTDTQYF. CDR3 coding DNA: TGTGCCAGTAGTAACGCCTGGATTAGCCCTGACACAGATACGCAGTATTTT.

In its sample, this clonotype was seen many times. The chain has TRBV29-1 and TRBJ1-1; perhaps TRBD1 as D (6 bases). CDR1 is SQVTM, CDR2 ANQGSEA, per germline. V gave up 6 bases and J gave up 6 bases, with 17 bases separating them. The CDR3 is 13 amino acids. In DNA, the CDR3 is TGCAGCGTGGACACAGGGCCCCGGGCTGAAGCTTTCTTT. Translating it yields CSVDTGPRAEAFF.

Ten or more counts support this clonotype. The chain combines TRBV10-3 with TRBJ1-2, with TRBD1 matching over 7 bases. The germline V gene has CDR1 ENHRY and CDR2 SYGVKD. The CDR3 totals 15 residues. V shed 4 bases and J 4 bases; nucleotides not matched to a gene: 9. The CDR3 protein is CAISAPGTESYGYTF. In nucleotides, the CDR3 is TGTGCCATCAGTGCACCCGGGACAGAGTCCTATGGCTACACCTTC.

This clonotype was counted ten times or more. This rearrangement joins TRBV29-1 to TRBJ2-2; D gene ambiguous. CDR1 and CDR2 (germline): SQVTM, ANQGSEA. Trimming shortened V by 6 bases and J by 11 bases, and 13 bases separated the two germline ends. The CDR3 contains 11 residues. For the CDR3, the DNA is TGCAGCGTGCTACAGCGCGGAGAGCTGTTTTTT. Its translation is CSVLQRGELFF.

In its sample, this clonotype was seen many times. The chain joins TRBV7-6 to TRBJ1-5; D gene unclear. Germline V gene data show CDR1 as SGHVS and CDR2 as FNYEAQ. The CDR3 totals 18 residues. V was trimmed by 1 base and J by 5 bases, leaving 21 bases between them. CDR3 region: CASSLGSSQTTGHQPQHF. In nucleotides, the CDR3 is TGTGCCAGCAGCTTAGGATCGTCCCAAACCACCGGGCATCAGCCCCAGCATTTT.

Regarding this clonotype: Possible read error: a much larger clone is one base away. This chain joins TRBV7-9 and TRBJ2-4, with D maybe TRBD1 (6 bases). This CDR3 comprises 15 residues. Between the trimmed V and J ends, which lost 5 bases and 12 bases, there was a span of 23 bases. Germline assignment: CDR1 SEHNR and CDR2 FQNEAQ (reference sequence). Here the CDR3 DNA reads TGTGCCAGCAGCCCCGGGACAAGCCCATCTTATACTCAGTACTTC. As protein: CASSPGTSPSYTQYF.

The chain couples TRBV30 to TRBJ1-1; the D gene is possibly TRBD1 (5 bases). The CDR3 has 12 amino acids. CDR1 and CDR2 from the germline V gene are GTSNPN and SVGIG (reference sequence). The V gene lost 4 bases and the J gene lost 8 bases, with 14 bases spanning the gap. CDR3 region: CAWNDGGSEAFF. As DNA, the CDR3 is TGTGCCTGGAACGACGGGGGTTCCGAAGCTTTCTTT.

Points on this clonotype: With a much larger clone just one base away, this may be a read error. The chain employs TRBV4-1 and TRBJ1-1, with D hard to call. There are 16 residues in the CDR3. The germline V gene has CDR1 MGHRA and CDR2 YSYEKL. The CDR3 loop is CASSQEPFGGSGETFF. CDR3 sequence (DNA): TGCGCCAGCAGCCAAGAACCGTTTGGAGGGTCGGGTGAAACTTTCTTT.

This clonotype occurred many times. The CDR3 loop is CASSFWGQPQHF. CDR3 sequence (DNA): TGTGCCAGCAGTTTCTGGGGTCAGCCCCAGCATTTT. This chain connects TRBV27 to TRBJ1-5, with D unresolved. V lost 3 bases to trimming and J lost 6 bases, with 6 bases between them. This CDR3 spans 12 amino acids. Germline CDR1 is MNHEY and CDR2 is SMNVEV (reference sequence).

This clonotype appeared a few times. The gene calls are TRBV7-2 and TRBJ2-7; maybe TRBD2 (6 bases). The CDR3 runs to 13 residues. Germline V gene data show CDR1 as SGHTA and CDR2 as FQGNSA. Trimming took off 8 bases at V and 4 bases at J, with 15 bases between the two ends. The CDR3 reads CASGGGWGYEQYF. The CDR3 DNA is TGTGCCAGCGGGGGAGGATGGGGTTACGAGCAGTACTTC.

As for this clonotype: This CDR3 is missing its conserved last phenylalanine or tryptophan, likely due to a read error. CDR3 protein: CASSPPELVSETQYL. The CDR3 DNA sequence: TGTGCCAGCAGCCCCCCCGAACTAGTTTCAGAGACCCAGTACCTC. The chain carries TRBV7-9 and TRBJ2-5, with D maybe TRBD2 (5 bases). The CDR3 extends over 15 amino acids. V was shortened by 5 bases and J by 4 bases, with 17 bases between the two germline ends. Germline CDR1 and CDR2: SEHNR and FQNEAQ (reference sequence).

This chain's CDR3 is CASSSADEKLFF. CDR3 nucleotides: TGTGCCAGCAGTTCAGCAGATGAAAAACTGTTTTTT. J is TRBJ1-4 and V is TRBV12-3 or TRBV12-4; no clear D. Deletions cut 4 bases from V and 6 bases from J, with 6 bases between. The CDR3 has 12 amino acids.

This clonotype was detected ten times or more. Written as DNA, the CDR3 is TGCGCCAGCAGTCGGGGGGCAGCGGCCACTGAAGCTTTCTTT. Translated, it gives CASSRGAAATEAFF. The J gene is TRBJ1-1, the V gene TRBV10-2, with a possible D match to TRBD1 (6 bases). V was pared by 5 bases and J by 4 bases, with 14 bases between. This CDR3 region has 14 residues. Germline V gene lookup returns CDR1 WSHSY and CDR2 SAAADI.

This clonotype was counted between two and nine times. The V gene is TRBV11-2, the J gene TRBJ2-5; D is possibly TRBD2 (5 bases). The CDR3 loop spans 13 amino acids. V was clipped by 3 bases and J by 5 bases, with 10 bases between them. Looked up from germline, CDR1 is SGHAT and CDR2 is FQNNGV. The CDR3 region is CASSFYQRETQYF. The CDR3 nucleotides read TGTGCCAGCAGCTTTTATCAGCGGGAGACCCAGTACTTC.

With respect to this clonotype: It may be a read error: a sequence one base away is much more abundant. The chain employs TRBV4-3 and TRBJ2-3; TRBD2 matches 7 bases. The V gene's germline CDR1 is LGHNA and CDR2 YSLEER. The CDR3 consists of 18 residues. The CDR3 region is CTSSQDLPSGTSTDTQYF. The CDR3 bases are TGCACCAGCAGCCAAGATCTCCCTAGCGGCACTAGCACAGATACGCAGTATTTT.

This clonotype was seen ten or more times. The chain joins TRBV12-3 or TRBV12-4 to TRBJ1-1, with D hard to call. Trimming stripped 7 bases from V and 0 bases from J, with 9 bases between. The CDR3 runs to 13 residues. The CDR3 protein is CASIDTMNTEAFF. The CDR3 nucleotides read TGTGCCAGCATTGACACAATGAACACTGAAGCTTTCTTT.

J is TRBJ2-3 and V is TRBV12-3 or TRBV12-4; 11 positions match TRBD2. Trimming removed 7 bases from V and 3 bases from J; junction bases left unmatched: 9. This CDR3 has 16 residues. CDR3 residues: CASNPTSSGGTDTQYF. Here the CDR3 DNA reads TGTGCCAGCAATCCAACCTCTAGCGGGGGGACAGATACGCAGTATTTT.